The rows below give T cell receptor beta chains drawn from one sample of a study of blood T cell repertoires in COVID-19. This table comes from immunoSEQ multiplex PCR, and its TCRdb copy is limited to in-frame clones, with some not included. This repertoire shows tens of thousands of clones, 65% to 90% found once; its top ten account for roughly 18%. Sample: peripheral blood. The receptor source for this set is a woman of 80 years or more with acute or convalescent COVID-19. Both conserved end residues are part of each CDR3. The D gene is left open where the match is weak. Clone size is given for some rows only: seen once, a few or many times, or a class if the clone is expanded.

D	size	V	J	CDR3	DNA
.	.	TRBV5-1	TRBJ2-1	CASSLGQVYNEQFF	TGCGCCAGCAGCTTGGGGCAGGTCTACAATGAGCAGTTCTTC
.	.	TRBV15	TRBJ2-7	CATSRDRGPYEQYF	TGTGCCACCAGCAGAGACAGGGGTCCCTACGAGCAGTACTTC
.	.	TRBV6-5	TRBJ2-3	CASSYMPTGPTDTQYF	TGTGCCAGCAGTTACATGCCAACAGGGCCAACAGATACGCAGTATTTT
.	.	TRBV5-8	TRBJ1-1	CASRGQLNTEAFF	TGTGCCAGCAGGGGACAACTGAACACTGAAGCTTTCTTT
.	.	TRBV27	TRBJ1-2	CASSLFPGLTLYGYTF	TGTGCCAGCAGTTTATTTCCCGGACTGACGCTCTATGGCTACACCTTC
TRBD2	.	TRBV6-4	TRBJ2-3	CASSVTSGGTDTQYF	TGTGCCAGCAGTGTGACTAGCGGGGGGACAGATACGCAGTATTTT
.	.	TRBV6-4	TRBJ1-2	CASSRIGVSYGYTF	TGTGCCAGCAGTCGGATAGGGGTCTCCTATGGCTACACCTTC
TRBD1	.	TRBV6-5	TRBJ1-1	CASSPNRGQNTEAFF	TGTGCCAGCAGTCCCAACAGGGGGCAGAACACTGAAGCTTTCTTT
TRBD1	.	TRBV29-1	TRBJ1-2	CSVVTGATYGYTF	TGCAGCGTTGTGACAGGGGCGACCTATGGCTACACCTTC
.	.	TRBV7-2	TRBJ2-1	CASSLGTLAEQFF	TGTGCCAGCAGCTTAGGAACTCTAGCGGAGCAGTTCTTC
.	.	TRBV9	TRBJ1-5	CASSETVNSNQPQHF	TGTGCCAGCAGCGAGACAGTAAATAGCAATCAGCCCCAGCATTTT
TRBD2	few	TRBV18	TRBJ2-1	CASYRGGAAYNEQFF	TGTGCCAGCTACCGGGGGGGGGCAGCCTACAATGAGCAGTTCTTC
.	.	TRBV5-1	TRBJ1-1	CASSFRVNTEAFF	TGCGCCAGCAGCTTCCGAGTGAACACTGAAGCTTTCTTT
TRBD2	.	TRBV3-1/TRBV3-2	TRBJ2-1	CASTGTSGSVEQFF	TGTGCCAGCACCGGGACTAGCGGGAGCGTAGAGCAGTTCTTC
TRBD2	.	TRBV12-5	TRBJ2-2	CASGPGWREVGDTGELFF	TGTGCTAGTGGCCCAGGTTGGCGGGAGGTTGGGGACACCGGGGAGCTGTTTTTT
.	.	TRBV5-1	TRBJ1-3	CASRKDRSSGNTIYF	TGCGCCAGCAGAAAAGACCGGAGCTCTGGAAACACCATATATTTT
.	.	TRBV2	TRBJ1-5	CASSVFGQSNQPQHF	TGTGCCAGCAGTGTCTTTGGACAGTCCAATCAGCCCCAGCATTTT
TRBD1	.	TRBV27	TRBJ1-5	CASSLSGRGNSNQPQHF	TGTGCCAGCAGTTTATCGGGCAGGGGGAATAGCAATCAGCCCCAGCATTTT
.	once	TRBV18	TRBJ2-7	CASSQQLQGGEQYF	TGTGCCAGCTCCCAACAATTACAGGGTGGCGAGCAGTACTTC
TRBD1	.	TRBV18	TRBJ1-1	CASSLGTGAEAFF	TGTGCCAGCTCACTAGGGACAGGTGCTGAAGCTTTCTTT
TRBD1	.	TRBV7-8	TRBJ1-2	CASSPWTGNYGYTF	TGTGCCAGCAGCCCATGGACAGGGAACTATGGCTACACCTTC
TRBD2	once	TRBV13	TRBJ2-5	CASSLGGRAGETQYF	TGTGCCAGCAGCTTAGGCGGGAGGGCTGGAGAGACCCAGTACTTC
TRBD2	.	TRBV7-9	TRBJ2-3	CASSRGTSGTDTQYF	TGTGCCAGCAGCCGAGGGACTAGCGGCACAGATACGCAGTATTTT
.	.	TRBV2	TRBJ2-5	CASTNSQETQYF	TGTGCCAGCACCAACAGCCAAGAGACCCAGTACTTC
.	once	TRBV2	TRBJ1-5	CASIPDGGQPQHF	TGTGCCAGCATCCCAGACGGGGGGCAGCCCCAGCATTTT
.	.	TRBV5-1	TRBJ1-2	CASSLGAGQPYGYTF	TGCGCCAGCAGCTTGGGGGCAGGGCAACCCTATGGCTACACCTTC
.	.	TRBV2	TRBJ2-2	CASSEQGNTGELFF	TGTGCCAGCAGTGAGCAGGGGAACACCGGGGAGCTGTTTTTT
.	.	TRBV6-5	TRBJ2-7	CAGPPPVAVSREQYF	TGTGCCGGCCCCCCCCCTGTGGCAGTTTCTAGGGAGCAGTACTTC
.	.	TRBV7-9	TRBJ1-1	CASSHNTPNTEAFF	TGTGCCAGCAGCCACAACACCCCGAACACTGAAGCTTTCTTT
TRBD1	.	TRBV7-2	TRBJ1-4	CASSFRQGATNEKLFF	TGTGCCAGCAGCTTTCGACAGGGGGCAACTAATGAAAAACTGTTTTTT
TRBD1	.	TRBV4-1	TRBJ1-2	CASSQVPYRGPLGYTF	TGCGCCAGCAGCCAAGTGCCCTACAGGGGCCCTCTTGGCTACACCTTC
.	.	TRBV19	TRBJ2-5	CASSIAPGLLKETQYF	TGTGCCAGTAGTATAGCCCCGGGGTTGTTGAAAGAGACCCAGTACTTC
.	.	TRBV27	TRBJ1-1	CASSLRGVNVGAFF	TGTGCCAGCAGTTTAAGGGGTGTTAATGTGGGGGCTTTCTTT
.	once	TRBV11-2	TRBJ2-1	CASSTSTNSYNEQFF	TGTGCCAGCAGTACGAGCACCAACTCCTACAATGAGCAGTTCTTC
TRBD1	.	TRBV5-1	TRBJ1-1	CASSRQGEGTEAFF	TGCGCCAGCAGCAGACAGGGCGAAGGAACTGAAGCTTTCTTT
.	few	TRBV7-2	TRBJ1-1	CASSLGLTGANAEAFF	TGTGCCAGCAGCTTAGGTCTGACAGGTGCTAACGCTGAAGCTTTCTTT
TRBD1	.	TRBV9	TRBJ2-3	CASSSRTGVDTQYF	TGTGCCAGCAGCTCCAGGACAGGGGTGGATACGCAGTATTTT
.	.	TRBV2	TRBJ1-2	CASRTGQSDGYTF	TGTGCCAGCAGAACCGGACAGTCCGATGGCTACACCTTC
TRBD1	.	TRBV6-2/TRBV6-3	TRBJ1-1	CASSRGTGLSEAFF	TGTGCCAGCAGTCGGGGGACAGGGTTAAGTGAAGCTTTCTTT
TRBD1	.	TRBV27	TRBJ1-1	CASSRLDRGTEAFF	TGTGCCAGCAGTCGCCTGGACAGGGGCACTGAAGCTTTCTTT
.	.	TRBV12-5	TRBJ1-1	CASGGPSGGTEAFF	TGTGCTAGTGGTGGACCCTCGGGGGGAACTGAAGCTTTCTTT
TRBD1	.	TRBV4-1	TRBJ1-1	CASSQARRGRGNTEAFF	TGCGCCAGCAGCCAAGCACGCAGGGGGCGCGGTAACACTGAAGCTTTCTTT
.	.	TRBV7-9	TRBJ2-3	CASTRGNTDTQYF	TGTGCCTCCACGAGGGGGAACACAGATACGCAGTATTTT
.	few	TRBV7-8	TRBJ2-5	CASSLAQRAPTQYF	TGTGCCAGCAGCTTAGCGCAGCGTGCCCCAACCCAGTACTTC
TRBD2	.	TRBV7-9	TRBJ2-5	CASSLSGTRDRETQYF	TGTGCCAGCAGCTTGTCCGGGACTAGGGATCGAGAGACCCAGTACTTC
.	.	TRBV18	TRBJ1-1	CASSPLQLNTEAFF	TGTGCCAGCTCACCACTACAGCTGAACACTGAAGCTTTCTTT
.	.	TRBV19	TRBJ1-4	CASSIWGPNEKLFF	TGTGCCAGTAGTATTTGGGGCCCAAATGAAAAACTGTTTTTT
.	.	TRBV27	TRBJ1-2	CASYPIGGGLYGYTF	TGTGCCAGCTACCCTATTGGGGGGGGCCTCTATGGCTACACCTTC
TRBD1	few	TRBV5-3	TRBJ2-6	CARSLTGAAYDDRSGANVLTF	TGTGCCAGAAGCTTAACAGGGGCGGCTTACGATGACCGCTCTGGGGCCAACGTCCTGACTTTC
.	.	TRBV25-1	TRBJ2-3	CASSETRGVGSTDTQYF	TGTGCCAGCAGTGAAACCCGGGGTGTTGGAAGCACAGATACGCAGTATTTT
TRBD1	.	TRBV5-1	TRBJ1-1	CASSQGTGVFTEAFF	TGCGCCAGCAGCCAAGGGACAGGGGTATTCACTGAAGCTTTCTTT
.	.	TRBV9	TRBJ1-4	CASSPRTVQKGLFF	TGTGCCAGCAGCCCCCGGACAGTCCAAAAAGGGCTGTTTTTT
TRBD1	few	TRBV5-1	TRBJ1-1	CASSLRAGQGIVSTEAFF	TGCGCCAGCAGCTTGCGAGCGGGACAGGGGATTGTCAGCACTGAAGCTTTCTTT
TRBD1	once	TRBV5-1	TRBJ1-2	CASSFDKDRGSNYGYTF	TGCGCCAGCAGCTTTGACAAGGACAGGGGCTCTAACTATGGCTACACCTTC
.	.	TRBV19	TRBJ2-7	CASSQDLQTSTYEQYF	TGTGCCAGTAGTCAGGACCTCCAGACTAGTACCTACGAGCAGTACTTC
.	.	TRBV19	TRBJ2-1	CASSIQWGRYNEQFF	TGTGCCAGTAGTATCCAATGGGGCCGGTACAATGAGCAGTTCTTC
TRBD1	few	TRBV10-3	TRBJ1-5	CAISDQGTGVNQPQHF	TGTGCCATCAGTGACCAGGGGACAGGGGTCAATCAGCCCCAGCATTTT
.	.	TRBV11-2	TRBJ2-7	CASSPSLWLARREQYF	TGTGCCAGCAGCCCCTCCTTATGGCTAGCCCGGAGGGAGCAGTACTTC
.	.	TRBV6-5	TRBJ1-2	CASGSRTNYGYTF	TGTGCCAGCGGTTCACGGACAAACTATGGCTACACCTTC
.	few	TRBV7-2	TRBJ2-5	CASSPTGDKETQYF	TGTGCCAGCAGCCCGACAGGAGACAAAGAGACCCAGTACTTC